This T cell receptor beta chain appears in the sequencing data of a study of T cell responses to AZD1222 COVID-19 vaccine. Method: immunoSEQ multiplex PCR; TCRdb's copy keeps in-frame clones and lacks some. The profile shows 150,000 to 200,000 clones, roughly nine tenths of them singletons. V dropped 5 bases and J dropped 8; count of bases not matched to a gene: 4. Germline V gene data show CDR1 as SGHNT and CDR2 as YENEEA. The CDR3 loop spans 14 amino acids. The specimen comprised peripheral blood, sampled on day 0 of MenACWY control vaccination. The sequence came from an adult in good health. This chain links TRBV11-3 with TRBJ1-6, with 9 bases that match TRBD1. The CDR3 is CASSRDRAYSPLHF. CDR3 sequence (DNA): TGTGCCAGCAGCAGGGACAGGGCTTATTCACCCCTCCACTTT. The full variable domain, its missing parts supplied by reference TRBV11-3 and TRBJ1-6, is EAGVVQSPRYKIIEKKQPVAFWCNPISGHNTLYWYLQNLGQGPELLIRYENEEAVDDSQLPKDRFSAERLKGVDSTLKIQPAELGDSAVYLCASSRDRAYSPLHFGNGTRLTVT.